This T cell receptor beta chain appears in the sequencing data of a study of blood T cell repertoires in COVID-19. Study-wide background: The study drew acute and convalescent COVID-19 samples from the United States, Italy and Spain. T cells, B-cell-depleted T cells, or PBMCs supplied cDNA or gDNA.

Authors' processing steps: Amplification from reference gene primers served as the basis for estimated nucleated cell counts. Profiled with immunoSEQ multiplex PCR; TCRdb holds only in-frame clones, not every one. V and J calls and clone size are copied from that table; D and trimming were computed from the DNA. Of 120,000 or so clones listed, 86% are singletons. What was sequenced was peripheral blood. The sequence came from a man in his forties with acute or convalescent COVID-19.

DNA of the CDR3: TGCGCCAGCAGCTTGGGACCCGAGGTGAATTCACCCCTCCACTTT. Translation: CASSLGPEVNSPLHF. The chain has TRBV5-1 and TRBJ1-6; D gene uncertain. The ends were cut back, 0 bases at V and 7 bases at J, with 11 bases in the middle. The germline CDR1 and CDR2 sequences are SGHRS and YFSETQ. The CDR3 is 15 amino acids.